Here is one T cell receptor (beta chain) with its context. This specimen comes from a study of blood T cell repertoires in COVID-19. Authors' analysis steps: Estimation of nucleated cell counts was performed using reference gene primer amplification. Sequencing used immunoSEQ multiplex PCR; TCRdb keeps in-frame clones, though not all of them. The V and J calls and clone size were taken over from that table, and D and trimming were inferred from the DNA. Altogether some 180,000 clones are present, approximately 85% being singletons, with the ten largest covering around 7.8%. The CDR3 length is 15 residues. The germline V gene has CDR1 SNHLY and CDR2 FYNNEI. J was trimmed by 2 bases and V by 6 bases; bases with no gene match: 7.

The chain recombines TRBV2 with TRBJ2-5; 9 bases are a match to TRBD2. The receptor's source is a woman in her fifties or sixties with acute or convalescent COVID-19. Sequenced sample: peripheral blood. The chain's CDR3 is CASSVIAGAQETQYF. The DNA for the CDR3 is TGTGCCAGCAGCGTAATAGCGGGAGCGCAAGAGACCCAGTACTTC.